The 16 T cell receptor beta chains given below trace back to one sample, sequenced in a study of PD-1 and CTLA-4 blockade in melanoma. Generated by immunoSEQ multiplex PCR, the TCRdb table keeps only in-frame clones and is missing some. The sample shows roughly 30,000 clones, 85% to 90% of them seen only once. The sample consisted of CD8+ T cells from peripheral blood, taken before anti-PD-1 treatment. All receptors derive from a human donor with melanoma.

This clone was seen only once. The V and J genes are TRBV7-9 and TRBJ2-3, with TRBD1 identical over 9 bases. This CDR3 is 13 amino acids long. With 11 bases clipped from V and 1 base from J, the junction kept 4 bases outside the gene matches. CDR1 and CDR2 (germline): SEHNR, FQNEAQ (reference sequence). The chain's CDR3 is CACRTGGTDTQYF. Here the CDR3 DNA reads TGTGCCTGTAGGACAGGGGGCACAGATACGCAGTATTTT.

V gene TRBV7-9 combines with J gene TRBJ1-4, with a possible D match to TRBD1 (5 bases). The CDR3 extends over 15 amino acids. The germline V gene encodes CDR1 SEHNR and CDR2 FQNEAQ (reference sequence). V dropped 6 bases and J dropped 2 bases, with 13 bases sitting between them. CDR3 in amino acids: CASSLPGGTNEKLFF. CDR3 nucleotides: TGTGCCAGCAGTCTCCCCGGGGGGACTAATGAAAAACTGTTTTTT.

This clone was recorded once. This chain connects TRBV6-2 or TRBV6-3 to TRBJ2-7; the D is unclear. This CDR3 region has 11 residues. Germline CDR1 is MNHEY and CDR2 is SVGEGT. Trimming removed 0 bases at V and 7 bases at J, with 4 bases between. The CDR3 sequence: CASSYSREQYF. The CDR3 bases are TGTGCCAGCAGTTACTCCCGGGAGCAGTACTTC.

The rearrangement joins TRBV4-1 to TRBJ1-5; no clear D gene. Per germline, CDR1 MGHRA and CDR2 YSYEKL. The V end was cut by 4 bases, the J end by 4 bases, with 14 bases between. The CDR3 contains 15 residues. The CDR3 sequence is CASSPVMDPNQPQHF. In DNA, the CDR3 is TGCGCCAGCAGCCCTGTTATGGACCCGAATCAGCCCCAGCATTTT.

The rearrangement joins TRBV5-1 to TRBJ1-2; D is undetermined. CDR3 size: 12 residues. The germline V and J ends were trimmed by 4 bases and 5 bases, with 9 bases remaining between them. The germline V gene encodes CDR1 SGHRS and CDR2 YFSETQ. The CDR3 region has the DNA TGCGCCAGCAGCCCATCAACTTATGGCTACACCTTC. Translated, it gives CASSPSTYGYTF.

The gene calls are TRBV7-9 and TRBJ2-5, with no clear D. Germline V CDR1 and CDR2: SEHNR, FQNEAQ (reference sequence). Trimming took off 1 base at V and 5 bases at J, with 14 bases between the two ends. This CDR3 comprises 15 residues. The CDR3 DNA reads as TGTGCCAGCAGCTTAGTACAGCTCCTCGGGGAGACCCAGTACTTC. Amino acids: CASSLVQLLGETQYF.

The rearrangement links TRBV10-3 to TRBJ1-1; tentatively, D is TRBD1 (6 bases). The germline V gene encodes CDR1 ENHRY and CDR2 SYGVKD. Trimming pared 7 bases from V and 5 bases from J, leaving 8 bases between. This CDR3 is built from 11 residues. CDR3 nucleotides: TGTGCCATCAAGGGGGAAACTGAAGCTTTCTTT. Protein: CAIKGETEAFF.

This clone showed up just a few times. The V call is TRBV29-1, the J call TRBJ2-1, with D uncertain. V was cut by 7 bases and J by 3 bases, with 4 bases left in between. This CDR3 contains 10 residues. Germline values: CDR1 SQVTM, CDR2 ANQGSEA. This CDR3 reads CSARYNEQFF. In DNA form, the CDR3 reads TGCAGCGCGCGCTACAATGAGCAGTTCTTC.

The V and J genes are TRBV3-1 (or the pseudogene TRBV3-2) and TRBJ2-7, with 13 bases aligning to TRBD2. The CDR3 runs 17 residues. The germline CDR1 and CDR2 sequences are LGHDT and YNNKEL (reference sequence). The V and J ends lost 4 bases and 0 bases, in that order; junction bases with no gene match: 6. The chain's CDR3 is CASSPGRTSGGSYEQYF. In DNA, the CDR3 is TGTGCCAGCAGCCCGGGAAGGACTAGCGGGGGCTCCTACGAGCAGTACTTC.

This clone was counted a few times. The V and J genes are TRBV5-5 and TRBJ2-7; D uncertain. CDR3 size: 14 residues. Germline CDR1 SGHKS, CDR2 YYEKEE (reference sequence). V was trimmed by 3 bases and J by 5 bases, leaving 15 bases between them. The chain's CDR3 is CASSSLVWVDEQYF. DNA of the CDR3: TGTGCCAGCAGCTCCTTGGTTTGGGTAGACGAGCAGTACTTC.

V gene TRBV4-1 combines with J gene TRBJ2-7, with unresolved D. This CDR3 is 15 amino acids long. The V end lost 0 bases, the J end lost 2 bases, and 11 bases lay between the germline ends. Per the germline V gene, CDR1 is MGHRA and CDR2 is YSYEKL. CDR3 loop: CASSQEHTSTYEQYF. The CDR3, as DNA: TGCGCCAGCAGCCAAGAACACACCTCCACCTACGAGCAGTACTTC.

The chain couples TRBV29-1 to TRBJ1-1, with TRBD1 matching 8 bases. From germline, CDR1 is SQVTM and CDR2 ANQGSEA. The ends lost 4 bases at V and 8 bases at J; junction bases unmatched: 6. There are 12 residues in the CDR3. The CDR3, as DNA: TGCAGCGTTGTCTTGGGGGACAGGGAAGCTTTCTTT. Its protein product is CSVVLGDREAFF.

The chain couples TRBV4-2 to TRBJ2-2, with D unclear. Trimming cost V 1 base and J 6 bases, with 9 bases left between them. The CDR3 is made up of 14 amino acids. Germline V gene lookup returns CDR1 LGHNA and CDR2 YNFKEQ. This CDR3 is CASSQGWESGELFF. CDR3 DNA sequence: TGTGCCAGCAGCCAAGGTTGGGAATCCGGGGAGCTGTTTTTT.

The V and J genes are TRBV7-9 and TRBJ1-4; no clear D. CDR3 length equals 15 residues. Between the trimmed V and J ends, which lost 5 bases and 5 bases, there was a span of 15 bases. CDR1 and CDR2 from the germline V gene are SEHNR and FQNEAQ (reference sequence). CDR3 DNA sequence: TGTGCCAGCAGCCCAGCCACCGCCAAGAATGAAAAACTGTTTTTT. It yields the protein CASSPATAKNEKLFF.

V is TRBV9 and J is TRBJ2-7; perhaps D is TRBD1 or TRBD2 (5 bases each). This CDR3 region has 15 residues. Trimming cost V 4 bases and J 2 bases, with 16 bases left between them. Germline-derived CDR1 and CDR2 are SGDLS and YYNGEE. CDR3 bases: TGTGCCAGCAGCCCCGTTGGGACGGCTACCTACGAGCAGTACTTC. This gives the protein CASSPVGTATYEQYF.

The chain carries TRBV15 and TRBJ2-1; D call uncertain. V was shortened by 1 base and J by 5 bases, with 21 bases between the two germline ends. There are 18 residues in the CDR3. CDR1 is LNHNV and CDR2 is YYDKDF in the germline V gene (reference sequence). In DNA, the CDR3 is TGTGCCACCAGCAGAGCGTTCGCCGACCTGAGGACCCACAATGAGCAGTTCTTC. This encodes CATSRAFADLRTHNEQFF.